These 5 T cell receptor beta chains were all obtained from the same sample, sequenced in a study of T cells in localized non-small cell lung cancer. Only in-frame clones appear in the TCRdb table, and some are missing; sequencing was by immunoSEQ multiplex PCR. Of approximately 150,000 clones listed, roughly 90% are singletons. Here the sequenced sample was peripheral blood, taken before any cancer treatment. These receptors all stem from a female donor aged 60 or older with stage I lung adenocarcinoma.

The rearrangement uses TRBV28 and TRBJ1-1, with TRBD1 as a possible D gene (6 bases). Deletions cut 4 bases from V and 10 bases from J, with 13 bases between. In germline, CDR1 is MDHEN, CDR2 SYDVKM. The CDR3 is 12 residues long. CDR3 coding DNA: TGTGCCAGCAGTTCCAACAGGGACCGAGCTTTCTTT. It encodes CASSSNRDRAFF.

The chain is built from TRBV2 and TRBJ2-7, with D possibly being TRBD2 (5 bases). The CDR3 has 14 amino acids. In germline, CDR1 is SNHLY, CDR2 FYNNEI. V dropped 2 bases and J dropped 3 bases, with 11 bases sitting between them. The chain's CDR3 is CASSEPEDHYEQYF. Written as DNA, the CDR3 is TGTGCCAGCAGTGAACCGGAGGACCACTACGAGCAGTACTTC.

The J gene is TRBJ1-5, the V gene TRBV6-5; 9 nucleotides align to TRBD1. CDR1 is MNHEY and CDR2 is SVGAGI in the germline V gene. The junction had 2 bases not matched to a gene; V was cut back by 4 bases and J by 1 base. The CDR3 extends over 15 amino acids. DNA of the CDR3: TGTGCCAGCAGTTTGGGACAGGGAAGCAATCAGCCCCAGCATTTT. Amino acid sequence: CASSLGQGSNQPQHF.

This chain uses TRBV27 with TRBJ1-2; D remains ambiguous. The CDR3 spans 13 residues. Germline CDR1 MNHEY, CDR2 SMNVEV (reference sequence). V gave up 2 bases and J gave up 4 bases, with 8 bases separating them. CDR3 DNA: TGTGCCAGCAGTTTAGAGGCCTCCTATGGCTACACCTTC. Amino acid sequence: CASSLEASYGYTF.

The gene calls are TRBV19 and TRBJ2-4, with 9 bases identical to TRBD1. Trimming cost V 8 bases and J 8 bases; bases outside gene matches: 16. Per germline, CDR1 LNHDA and CDR2 SQIVND (reference sequence). The CDR3 is 16 amino acids. The CDR3 coding sequence is TGTGCCAGTCACGCAAAACCGAACGACAGGGGGTACATTCAGTACTTC. Protein sequence: CASHAKPNDRGYIQYF.